The 27 T cell receptor beta chains presented below share a single source sample, sequenced in a study of blood T cell repertoires in COVID-19. The protocol was immunoSEQ multiplex PCR, while the TCRdb copy is restricted to in-frame clones and leaves out a portion. The sample contains some 300,000 clones, 80% to 90% of which appear only once. Material for sequencing was peripheral blood. Receptor source: a woman aged 45-65 years with COVID-19, enrolled during active disease.

The chain carries TRBV3-1 (or the pseudogene TRBV3-2) and TRBJ2-1, with 11 bases aligning to TRBD2. V dropped 6 bases and J dropped 7; count of bases not matched to a gene: 17. There are 18 residues in the CDR3. Germline V gives CDR1 LGHDT, CDR2 YNNKEL (reference sequence). The CDR3 coding sequence is TGTGCCAGCAGTTTCCCGGGACTAGCGGACCTGGGGGAAAATGAGCAGTTCTTC. This sequence encodes CASSFPGLADLGENEQFF.

This chain joins TRBV11-2 and TRBJ2-7, with a possible D match to TRBD1 (6 bases). The CDR3 is 13 amino acids. Germline values: CDR1 SGHAT, CDR2 FQNNGV. V lost 6 bases and J lost 2, with 11 bases in between. The chain's CDR3 is CASSSGVTYEQYF. The CDR3 DNA sequence: TGTGCCAGCAGTTCAGGGGTAACCTACGAGCAGTACTTC.

This rearrangement joins TRBV4-1 to TRBJ1-5; TRBD1 matches at 7 bases. CDR3 size: 18 residues. J was trimmed by 0 bases and V by 3 bases; bases with no gene match: 11. From germline, CDR1 is MGHRA and CDR2 YSYEKL. DNA for the CDR3: TGCGCCAGCAGCCAGCGAACCCTGGGACAGAATAGCAATCAGCCCCAGCATTTT. Translation gives CASSQRTLGQNSNQPQHF.

The chain has TRBV7-2 and TRBJ2-7; 8 bases align to TRBD2. With V trimmed by 2 bases and J by 9 bases, 15 bases remained unmatched. From germline, CDR1 is SGHTA and CDR2 FQGNSA. The CDR3 is 16 residues long. The CDR3 nucleotides read TGTGCCAGCAGCTTAAGGGTGGGGCGGGAGGCCTCCGGGCAGTACTTC. It specifies CASSLRVGREASGQYF.

This sequence joins TRBV10-3 and TRBJ1-2; possibly TRBD1 for D (5 bases). V lost 3 bases and J 0 bases, leaving 14 bases between the germline ends. The length of the CDR3 is 16 residues. CDR1 and CDR2 from the germline V gene are ENHRY and SYGVKD. The CDR3 DNA reads TGTGCCATCAGTGATGGGGCGGGAAACGCTAACTATGGCTACACCTTC. Translated: CAISDGAGNANYGYTF.

V gene TRBV18 combines with J gene TRBJ1-2; a possible D gene is TRBD1 (6 bases). The CDR3 totals 13 residues. CDR1 is KGHSH, CDR2 LQKENI, per germline. V was shortened by 2 bases and J by 2 bases, with 6 bases between the two germline ends. CDR3 DNA: TGTGCCAGCTCACCAGGACAGAACTATGGCTACACCTTC. This encodes CASSPGQNYGYTF.

V and J are TRBV25-1 and TRBJ2-1; D might be TRBD1 (5 bases). The CDR3 loop spans 13 amino acids. Per the germline V gene, CDR1 is MGHDK and CDR2 is SYGVNS. V was clipped by 4 bases and J by 4 bases, with 8 bases between them. The CDR3 nucleotides read TGTGCCAGCAGTGCCCAGGGATACAATGAGCAGTTCTTC. This codes for CASSAQGYNEQFF.

The chain combines TRBV30 with TRBJ2-3; TRBD2 agrees at 7 bases. J was trimmed by 2 bases and V by 5 bases; bases with no gene match: 4. The CDR3 spans 13 residues. Germline CDR1 and CDR2: GTSNPN and SVGIG (reference sequence). The CDR3 sequence: CAWERDHTDTQYF. For the CDR3, the DNA is TGTGCCTGGGAGCGGGACCACACAGATACGCAGTATTTT.

The rearrangement links TRBV13 to TRBJ2-2, with TRBD1 matching 7 bases. V lost 5 bases, J lost 5 bases, and 14 bases stayed unmatched. The CDR3 consists of 17 residues. The germline V gene has CDR1 PRHDT and CDR2 FYEKMQ (reference sequence). CDR3 DNA: TGTGCCAGCAGCCCCTTGACCCCGGTACAGGGGACCGGGGAGCTGTTTTTT. It codes for CASSPLTPVQGTGELFF.

The chain carries TRBV27 and TRBJ2-7; the match to TRBD1 covers 9 bases. The CDR3 has 16 amino acids. V was pared by 3 bases and J by 3 bases, with 9 bases of the junction left unmatched. Germline V gene lookup returns CDR1 MNHEY and CDR2 SMNVEV (reference sequence). The CDR3 loop reads CASSFSFGQGFYEQYF. The DNA for the CDR3 is TGTGCCAGCAGTTTTAGTTTCGGACAGGGGTTCTACGAGCAGTACTTC.

V is TRBV19 and J is TRBJ2-2, with D perhaps TRBD2 (7 bases). Germline values: CDR1 LNHDA, CDR2 SQIVND (reference sequence). With 6 bases removed from V and 4 bases from J, the gap between germline ends came to 15 bases. The CDR3 sequence is 15 residues long. CDR3 DNA: TGTGCCAGTAGGAGGGGAGGGACACCCACCGGGGAGCTGTTTTTT. It is translated as CASRRGGTPTGELFF. Full variable domain (rest looked up from reference TRBV19 and TRBJ2-2): DGGITQSPKYLFRKEGQNVTLSCEQNLNHDAMYWYRQDPGQGLRLIYYSQIVNDFQKGDIAEGYSVSREKKESFPLTVTSAQKNPTAFYLCASRRGGTPTGELFFGEGSRLTVL.

The chain couples TRBV7-2 to TRBJ2-1; 7 nucleotides match TRBD2. Trimming cost V 1 base and J 11 bases; bases outside gene matches: 14. The CDR3 contains 16 residues. Germline loops: CDR1 SGHTA, CDR2 FQGNSA. CDR3 in DNA: TGTGCCAGCAGCTTAGAGGGGACTACTTATCGGATGCAGCAGTTCTTC. The encoded protein is CASSLEGTTYRMQQFF. Filled out from reference TRBV7-2 and TRBJ2-1, the complete variable domain reads GAGVSQSPSNKVTEKGKDVELRCDPISGHTALYWYRQSLGQGLEFLIYFQGNSAPDKSGLPSDRFSAERTGGSVSTLTIQRTQQEDSAVYLCASSLEGTTYRMQQFFGPGTRLTVL.

This clone was observed a single time. The chain is built from TRBV5-4 and TRBJ2-7; 12 bases fit TRBD1. CDR3 length: 16 amino acids. Per germline, CDR1 SGHNT and CDR2 YYREEE (reference sequence). V was clipped by 0 bases and J by 3 bases; unmatched bases: 4. CDR3 sequence (DNA): TGTGCCAGCAGCTTGGGGGGGACAGGGGGCCGCTACGAGCAGTACTTC. Protein product: CASSLGGTGGRYEQYF. Complete variable domain (other parts from reference TRBV5-4 and TRBJ2-7): ETGVTQSPTHLIKTRGQQVTLRCSSQSGHNTVSWYQQALGQGPQFIFQYYREEENGRGNFPPRFSGLQFPNYSSELNVNALELDDSALYLCASSLGGTGGRYEQYFGPGTRLTVT.

The rearrangement uses TRBV11-3 and TRBJ1-6; no definite D call. Germline lookup yields CDR1 SGHNT and CDR2 YENEEA. V was pared by 5 bases and J by 7 bases, with 6 bases between. The CDR3 extends over 12 amino acids. The CDR3 spells CASSLRNSPLHF. CDR3 coding DNA: TGTGCCAGCAGCCTCAGGAATTCACCCCTCCACTTT.

The V call is TRBV30, the J call TRBJ1-1, with 9 bases aligning to TRBD1. V was clipped by 3 bases and J by 4 bases; unmatched bases: 15. Germline CDR1 is GTSNPN and CDR2 is SVGIG (reference sequence). The CDR3 sequence is 17 residues long. In DNA, the CDR3 is TGTGCCTGGAGGACCGGGACAGGGATTCCTGGGAGCACTGAAGCTTTCTTT. It yields the protein CAWRTGTGIPGSTEAFF. The whole variable domain, filled in from reference TRBV30 and TRBJ1-1, reads SQTIHQWPATLVQPVGSPLSLECTVEGTSNPNLYWYRQAAGRGLQLLFYSVGIGQISSEVPQNLSASRPQDRQFILSSKKLLLSDSGFYLCAWRTGTGIPGSTEAFFGQGTRLTVV.

The chain carries TRBV9 and TRBJ1-6; a weak D match, TRBD1 (6 bases). The length of the CDR3 is 14 residues. Trimming left V 5 bases short and J 5 bases short, with 11 bases between. Germline CDR1 SGDLS, CDR2 YYNGEE. The CDR3 nucleotides are TGTGCCAGCAGGAAAGGGGGTAATAATTCACCCCTCCACTTT. As protein: CASRKGGNNSPLHF. Variable domain in full (rest from reference TRBV9 and TRBJ1-6): DSGVTQTPKHLITATGQRVTLRCSPRSGDLSVYWYQQSLDQGLQFLIQYYNGEERAKGNILERFSAQQFPDLHSELNLSSLELGDSALYFCASRKGGNNSPLHFGNGTRLTVT.

The J gene is TRBJ2-2, the V gene TRBV2, with 7 bases matching TRBD1. The CDR3 sequence is 14 residues long. The J segment lost 3 bases and the V segment lost 6 bases, leaving 4 bases of the junction unmatched. Germline CDR1 is SNHLY and CDR2 is FYNNEI. The CDR3 nucleotides are TGTGCCAGCAGCCAGGGGGAGCACACCGGGGAGCTGTTTTTT. It encodes CASSQGEHTGELFF.

This clone appeared a single time. V and J are TRBV18 and TRBJ2-1; 8 bases map to TRBD1. V shed 8 bases, J shed 7 bases, and the junction held 7 bases outside the gene matches. CDR3 length: 13 residues. Looked up from germline, CDR1 is KGHSH and CDR2 is LQKENI. CDR3 protein: CASVRQGRNEQFF. Here the CDR3 DNA reads TGTGCCAGCGTTAGACAGGGGAGGAATGAGCAGTTCTTC.

This chain links TRBV13 with TRBJ1-1; TRBD1 agrees at 12 bases. CDR1 and CDR2 (germline): PRHDT, FYEKMQ (reference sequence). The CDR3 totals 17 residues. V lost 6 bases to trimming and J lost 0 bases; unmatched junction nucleotides: 8. DNA of the CDR3: TGTGCCAGCAGTTCCGGGACAGGGGGCATCATGAACACTGAAGCTTTCTTT. Translated, it gives CASSSGTGGIMNTEAFF.

The V and J genes are TRBV2 and TRBJ2-1, with 10 bases matching TRBD1. The V segment lost 3 bases and the J segment 6 bases; nucleotides outside the gene matches: 5. The CDR3 runs to 15 residues. Germline CDR1 is SNHLY and CDR2 is FYNNEI. The CDR3 DNA is TGTGCCAGCAGTGACCGGGACAGGGGACTCAATGAGCAGTTCTTC. It translates to CASSDRDRGLNEQFF.

Only a few counts were recorded for this clone. The chain employs TRBV25-1 and TRBJ2-1; 8 positions match TRBD2. The CDR3 length is 16 residues. The germline gives CDR1 MGHDK, CDR2 SYGVNS. J was trimmed by 2 bases and V by 3 bases; bases with no gene match: 6. The CDR3 nucleotides read TGTGCCAGCAGTGACTTGCTAGCGGGTACCTACAATGAGCAGTTCTTC. It encodes CASSDLLAGTYNEQFF.

The rearrangement uses TRBV3-1 (or the pseudogene TRBV3-2) and TRBJ2-1; 7 bases are shared with TRBD2. This CDR3 region has 17 residues. The V gene's germline CDR1 is LGHDT and CDR2 YNNKEL (reference sequence). J was trimmed by 5 bases and V by 0 bases; bases with no gene match: 10. The CDR3 DNA follows: TGTGCCAGCAGCCAAGAGGGATCGGGAGGACCTGACAATGAGCAGTTCTTC. The encoded protein is CASSQEGSGGPDNEQFF.

The rearrangement uses TRBV18 and TRBJ2-7; 8 bases are a match to TRBD1. Per the germline V gene, CDR1 is KGHSH and CDR2 is LQKENI. The V segment lost 5 bases and the J segment 2 bases; nucleotides outside the gene matches: 5. There are 14 residues in the CDR3. CDR3 coding DNA: TGTGCCAGCTCAACGGACAGGGTTGCCTACGAGCAGTACTTC. This gives the protein CASSTDRVAYEQYF.

As to this clone: The junction and the germline gene differ at one end; a read error may be behind it. The chain couples TRBV5-1 to TRBJ1-3; no clear D gene. Germline V gene sequence: CDR1 SGHRS, CDR2 YFSETQ. This CDR3 is 14 amino acids long. CDR3 region: CASSWVAGGSTIYF. The CDR3 DNA follows: TGCGCCAGCAGCTGGGTCGCGGGTGGAAGCACCATATATTTT. The full variable domain, with the rest looked up from reference TRBV5-1 and TRBJ1-3, is KAGVTQTPRYLIKTRGQQVTLSCSPISGHRSVSWYQQTPGQGLQFLFEYFSETQRNKGNFPGRFSGRQFSNSRSEMNVSTLELGDSALYLCASSWVAGGSTIYFGEGSWLTVV.

The chain couples TRBV9 to TRBJ2-7, with TRBD2 identical over 10 bases. From germline, CDR1 is SGDLS and CDR2 YYNGEE. The ends lost 3 bases at V and 5 bases at J; junction bases unmatched: 8. The CDR3 covers 15 residues. CDR3 protein: CASSAGLAIIDEQYF. CDR3 DNA: TGTGCCAGCAGCGCGGGACTAGCGATAATCGACGAGCAGTACTTC.

The rearrangement uses TRBV6-2 or TRBV6-3 and TRBJ2-7, with TRBD2 matching 7 bases. Germline-derived CDR1 and CDR2 are MNHEY and SVGEGT. V gave up 4 bases and J gave up 7 bases; unmatched junction bases: 13. The CDR3 has 15 residues. The CDR3 DNA is TGTGCCAGCAGTTCTAATCTAGCGGACGTGGGAGAGCAGTACTTC. Translating gives CASSSNLADVGEQYF.

This chain joins TRBV24-1 and TRBJ2-4; 11 bases match TRBD2. J lost 0 bases, V lost 3 bases, and 6 bases had no gene match. This CDR3 has 18 residues. Per the germline V gene, CDR1 is KGHDR and CDR2 is SFDVKD. CDR3 coding DNA: TGTGCCACCAGTGATGGGACTAGCGGTAGACTAGCCAAAAACATTCAGTACTTC. This encodes CATSDGTSGRLAKNIQYF.